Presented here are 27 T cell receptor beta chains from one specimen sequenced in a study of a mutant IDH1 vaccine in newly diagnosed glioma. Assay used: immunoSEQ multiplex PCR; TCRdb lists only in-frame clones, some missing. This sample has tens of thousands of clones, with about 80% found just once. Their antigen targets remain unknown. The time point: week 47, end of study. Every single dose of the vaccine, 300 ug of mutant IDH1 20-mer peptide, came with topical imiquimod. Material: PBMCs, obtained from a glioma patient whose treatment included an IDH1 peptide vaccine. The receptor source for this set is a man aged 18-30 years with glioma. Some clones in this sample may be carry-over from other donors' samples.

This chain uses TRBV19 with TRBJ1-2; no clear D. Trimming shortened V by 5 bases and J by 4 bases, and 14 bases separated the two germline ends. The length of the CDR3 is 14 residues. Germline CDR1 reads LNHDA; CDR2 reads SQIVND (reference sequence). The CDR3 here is CASSRTNSPYGYTF. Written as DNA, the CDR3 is TGTGCCAGTAGTCGCACGAACAGCCCCTATGGCTACACCTTC.

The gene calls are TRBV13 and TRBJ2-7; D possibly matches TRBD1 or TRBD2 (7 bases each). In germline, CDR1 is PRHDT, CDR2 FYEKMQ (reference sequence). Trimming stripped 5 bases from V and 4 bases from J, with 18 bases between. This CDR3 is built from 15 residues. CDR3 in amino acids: CASSLGGTVLYEQYF. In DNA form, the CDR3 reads TGTGCCAGCAGCCTGGGAGGGACAGTGCTGTACGAGCAGTACTTC.

The CDR3 region is CASSLGIMPEAFF. The DNA for the CDR3 is TGTGCCAGCAGCTTGGGGATCATGCCTGAAGCTTTCTTT. The genes are TRBV5-5 and TRBJ1-1, with D unclear. CDR1 is SGHKS, CDR2 YYEKEE, per germline (reference sequence). Trimming cost V 0 bases and J 6 bases, with 9 bases left between them. CDR3 length: 13 amino acids.

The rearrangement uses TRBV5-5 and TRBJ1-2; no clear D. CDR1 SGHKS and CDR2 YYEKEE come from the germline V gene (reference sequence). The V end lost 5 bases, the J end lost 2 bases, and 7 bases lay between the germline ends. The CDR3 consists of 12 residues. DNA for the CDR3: TGTGCCAGCAGGGGGAGGAACTATGGCTACACCTTC. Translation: CASRGRNYGYTF.

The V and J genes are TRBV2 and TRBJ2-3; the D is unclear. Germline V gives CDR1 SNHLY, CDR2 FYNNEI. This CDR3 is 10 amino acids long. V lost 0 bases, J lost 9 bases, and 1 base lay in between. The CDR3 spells CASSEATQYF. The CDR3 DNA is TGTGCCAGCAGTGAAGCGACGCAGTATTTT.

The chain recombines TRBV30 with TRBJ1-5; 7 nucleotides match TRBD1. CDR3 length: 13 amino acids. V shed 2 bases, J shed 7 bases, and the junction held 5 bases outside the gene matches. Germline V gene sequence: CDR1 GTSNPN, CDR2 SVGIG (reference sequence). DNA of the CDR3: TGTGCCTGGAGTAGGGGGCGGGACCAGCCCCAGCATTTT. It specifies CAWSRGRDQPQHF.

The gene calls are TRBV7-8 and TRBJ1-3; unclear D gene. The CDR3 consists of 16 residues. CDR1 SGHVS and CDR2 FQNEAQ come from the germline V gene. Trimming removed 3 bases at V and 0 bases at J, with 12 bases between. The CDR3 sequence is CASSFSWSFSGNTIYF. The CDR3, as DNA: TGTGCCAGCAGCTTTTCATGGAGCTTCTCTGGAAACACCATATATTTT.

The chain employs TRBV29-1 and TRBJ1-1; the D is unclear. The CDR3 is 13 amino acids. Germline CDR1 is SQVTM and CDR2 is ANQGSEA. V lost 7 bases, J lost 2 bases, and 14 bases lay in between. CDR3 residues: CSALRPENTEAFF. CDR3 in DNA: TGCAGCGCGTTGCGGCCCGAAAACACTGAAGCTTTCTTT. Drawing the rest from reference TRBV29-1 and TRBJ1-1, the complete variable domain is SAVISQKPSRDICQRGTSLTIQCQVDSQVTMMFWYRQQPGQSLTLIATANQGSEATYESGFVIDKFPISRPNLTFSTLTVSNMSPEDSSIYLCSALRPENTEAFFGQGTRLTVV.

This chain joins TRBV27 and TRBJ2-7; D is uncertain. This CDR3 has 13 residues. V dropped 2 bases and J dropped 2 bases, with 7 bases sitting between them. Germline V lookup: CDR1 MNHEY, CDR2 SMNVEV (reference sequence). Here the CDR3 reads CASSLRAAYEQYF. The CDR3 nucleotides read TGTGCCAGCAGTTTAAGGGCCGCCTACGAGCAGTACTTC.

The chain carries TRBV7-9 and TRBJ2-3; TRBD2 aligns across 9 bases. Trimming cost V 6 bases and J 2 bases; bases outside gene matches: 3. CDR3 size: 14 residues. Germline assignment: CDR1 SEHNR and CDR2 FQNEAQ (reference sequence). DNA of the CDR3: TGTGCCAGCAGGCGGACTAGCGACACAGATACGCAGTATTTT. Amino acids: CASRRTSDTDTQYF.

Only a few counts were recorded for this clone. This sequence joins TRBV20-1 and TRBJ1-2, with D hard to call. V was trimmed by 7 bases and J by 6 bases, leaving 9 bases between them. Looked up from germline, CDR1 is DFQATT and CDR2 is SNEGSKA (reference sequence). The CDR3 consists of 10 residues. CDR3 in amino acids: CSGEGNGYTF. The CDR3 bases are TGCAGTGGGGAAGGGAATGGCTACACCTTC.

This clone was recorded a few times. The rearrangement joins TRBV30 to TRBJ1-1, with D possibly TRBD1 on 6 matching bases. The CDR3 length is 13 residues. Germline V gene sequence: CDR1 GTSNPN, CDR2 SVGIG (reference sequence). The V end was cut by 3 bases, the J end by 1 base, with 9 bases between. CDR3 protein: CAWRETGNTEAFF. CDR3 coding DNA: TGTGCCTGGAGGGAGACAGGGAACACTGAAGCTTTCTTT.

Here the CDR3 DNA reads TGTGCCAGCAGTTGGGGAGACAATCAGCCCCAGCATTTT. Its translation: CASSWGDNQPQHF. The V and J genes are TRBV27 and TRBJ1-5, with unresolved D. Between the trimmed V and J ends, which lost 4 bases and 3 bases, there was a span of 7 bases. Germline lookup yields CDR1 MNHEY and CDR2 SMNVEV (reference sequence). CDR3 size: 13 residues.

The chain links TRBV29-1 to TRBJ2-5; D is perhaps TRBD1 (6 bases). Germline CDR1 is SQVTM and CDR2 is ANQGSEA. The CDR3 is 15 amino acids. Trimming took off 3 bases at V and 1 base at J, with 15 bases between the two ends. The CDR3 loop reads CSVDTGGGPQETQYF. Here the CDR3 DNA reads TGCAGCGTTGATACGGGTGGGGGCCCCCAAGAGACCCAGTACTTC.

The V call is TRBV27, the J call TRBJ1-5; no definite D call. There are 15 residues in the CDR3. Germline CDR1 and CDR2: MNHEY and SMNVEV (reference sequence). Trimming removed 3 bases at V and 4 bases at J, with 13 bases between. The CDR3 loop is CASSLDGRANQPQHF. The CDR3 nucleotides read TGTGCCAGCAGTTTGGACGGCCGAGCGAATCAGCCCCAGCATTTT.

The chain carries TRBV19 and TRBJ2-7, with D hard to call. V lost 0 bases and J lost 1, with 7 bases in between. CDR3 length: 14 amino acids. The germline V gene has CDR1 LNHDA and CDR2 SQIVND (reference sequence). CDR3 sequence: CASSIDKGSYEQYF. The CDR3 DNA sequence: TGTGCCAGTAGTATAGACAAGGGTTCCTACGAGCAGTACTTC.

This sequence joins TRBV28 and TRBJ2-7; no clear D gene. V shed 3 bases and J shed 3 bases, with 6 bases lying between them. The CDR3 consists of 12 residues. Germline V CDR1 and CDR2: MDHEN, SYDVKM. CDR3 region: CASSFNLYEQYF. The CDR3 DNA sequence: TGTGCCAGCAGTTTCAATCTCTACGAGCAGTACTTC.

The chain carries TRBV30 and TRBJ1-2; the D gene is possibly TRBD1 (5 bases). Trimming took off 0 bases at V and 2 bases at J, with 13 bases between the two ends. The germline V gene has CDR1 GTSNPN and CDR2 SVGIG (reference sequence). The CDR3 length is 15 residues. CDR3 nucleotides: TGTGCCTGGAGTGTAATGCCCGGGGCAAACTATGGCTACACCTTC. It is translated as CAWSVMPGANYGYTF.

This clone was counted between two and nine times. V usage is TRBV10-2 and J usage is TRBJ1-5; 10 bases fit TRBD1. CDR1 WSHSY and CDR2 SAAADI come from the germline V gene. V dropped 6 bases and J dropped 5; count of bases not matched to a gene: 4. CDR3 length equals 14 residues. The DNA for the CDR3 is TGCGCCAGCAGAGGACAGGGGGAGCATCAGCCCCAGCATTTT. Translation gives CASRGQGEHQPQHF.

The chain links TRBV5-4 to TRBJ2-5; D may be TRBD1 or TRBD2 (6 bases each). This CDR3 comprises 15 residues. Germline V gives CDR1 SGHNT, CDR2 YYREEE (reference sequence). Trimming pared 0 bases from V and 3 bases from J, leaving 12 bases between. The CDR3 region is CASSLEGGAKETQYF. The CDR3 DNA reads TGTGCCAGCAGCTTGGAGGGGGGCGCTAAAGAGACCCAGTACTTC.

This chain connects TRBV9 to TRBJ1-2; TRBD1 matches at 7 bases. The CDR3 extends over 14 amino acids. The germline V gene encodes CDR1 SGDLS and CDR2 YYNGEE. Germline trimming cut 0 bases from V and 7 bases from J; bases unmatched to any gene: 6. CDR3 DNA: TGTGCCAGCAGCGTAGCTACAGGGGATGCTGGCTACACCTTC. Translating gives CASSVATGDAGYTF.

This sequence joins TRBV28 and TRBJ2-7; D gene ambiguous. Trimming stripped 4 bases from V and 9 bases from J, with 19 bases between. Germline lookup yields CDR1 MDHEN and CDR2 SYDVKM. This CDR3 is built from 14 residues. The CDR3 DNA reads TGTGCCAGCAGTTCGGGCCTCCGGGCTTCTCGGCAGTACTTC. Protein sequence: CASSSGLRASRQYF.

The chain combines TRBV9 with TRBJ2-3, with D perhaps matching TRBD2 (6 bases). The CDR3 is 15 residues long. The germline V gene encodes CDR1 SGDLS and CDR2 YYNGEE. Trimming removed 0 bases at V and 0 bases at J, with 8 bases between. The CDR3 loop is CASSVEAGSTDTQYF. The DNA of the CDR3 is TGTGCCAGCAGCGTAGAGGCGGGAAGCACAGATACGCAGTATTTT.

The DNA for the CDR3 is TGTGCCAGCTCATTTGGGGGCGGAAGCAATCAGCCCCAGCATTTT. Its translation is CASSFGGGSNQPQHF. V usage is TRBV18 and J usage is TRBJ1-5; possible D gene TRBD1, 6 bases. Between the trimmed V and J ends, which lost 5 bases and 1 base, there was a span of 12 bases. CDR1 and CDR2 (germline): KGHSH, LQKENI. CDR3 length: 15 residues. The full variable domain, in which reference TRBV18 and TRBJ1-5 provide the parts outside the CDR3, is NAGVMQNPRHLVRRRGQEARLRCSPMKGHSHVYWYRQLPEEGLKFMVYLQKENIIDESGMPKERFSAEFPKEGPSILRIQQVVRGDSAAYFCASSFGGGSNQPQHFGDGTRLSIL.

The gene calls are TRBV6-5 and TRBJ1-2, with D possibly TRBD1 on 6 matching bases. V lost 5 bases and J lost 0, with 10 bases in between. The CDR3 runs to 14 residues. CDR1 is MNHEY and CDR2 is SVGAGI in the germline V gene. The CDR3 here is CASSIRGANYGYTF. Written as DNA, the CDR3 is TGTGCCAGCAGTATCAGGGGAGCTAACTATGGCTACACCTTC.

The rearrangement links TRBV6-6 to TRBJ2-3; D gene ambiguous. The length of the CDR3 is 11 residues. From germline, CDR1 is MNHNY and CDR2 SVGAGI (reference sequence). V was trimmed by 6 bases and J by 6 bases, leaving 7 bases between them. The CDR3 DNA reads TGTGCCAGCAGGGGGTTGGATACGCAGTATTTT. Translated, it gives CASRGLDTQYF.

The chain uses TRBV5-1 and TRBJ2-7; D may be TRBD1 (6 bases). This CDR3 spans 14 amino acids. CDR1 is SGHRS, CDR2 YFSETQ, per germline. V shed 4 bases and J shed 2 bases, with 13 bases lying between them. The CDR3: CASSPYGGPYEQYF. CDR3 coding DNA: TGCGCCAGCAGCCCCTATGGGGGCCCCTACGAGCAGTACTTC.